This entry lists 8 T cell receptor beta chains sequenced from one sample in a study of cytomegalovirus exposure and HLA in healthy donors. It was with 60 Vbeta and 13 Jbeta primers that the PCR ran. Some clones are missing from TCRdb's copy, which holds only in-frame ones; the method was immunoSEQ multiplex PCR. The repertoire holds roughly 120,000 clones, with about 80% as singletons. Material for sequencing was PBMCs. The origin of the receptors is a woman younger than 30 in good health and CMV-seronegative.

Comments on this clone: Compared with germline, one end of the junction differs, possibly owing to a read error. This chain uses TRBV2 with TRBJ2-7, with 9 bases aligning to TRBD1. The CDR3 extends over 11 amino acids. Germline V gene lookup returns CDR1 SNHLY and CDR2 FYNNEI. CDR3 bases: TGTGCCAGCAGTGAAGGGACAGGGGAGACATTC. Translating gives CASSEGTGETF.

This sequence joins TRBV11-2 and TRBJ1-5; D uncertain. The CDR3 covers 14 residues. In germline, CDR1 is SGHAT, CDR2 FQNNGV. Trimming pared 0 bases from V and 5 bases from J, leaving 8 bases between. CDR3 DNA sequence: TGTGCCAGCAGCTTAGACGGCGGGGATCAGCCCCAGCATTTT. Translated, it gives CASSLDGGDQPQHF. The complete variable domain, with remaining parts taken from reference TRBV11-2 and TRBJ1-5, reads EAGVAQSPRYKIIEKRQSVAFWCNPISGHATLYWYQQILGQGPKLLIQFQNNGVVDDSQLPKDRFSAERLKGVDSTLKIQPAKLEDSAVYLCASSLDGGDQPQHFGDGTRLSIL.

The J gene is TRBJ2-7, the V gene TRBV11-3; tentative D call: TRBD2 (6 bases). This CDR3 spans 13 amino acids. Trimming cost V 5 bases and J 7 bases, with 15 bases left between them. The germline V gene has CDR1 SGHNT and CDR2 YENEEA. As DNA, the CDR3 is TGTGCCAGCAGCGGCACTAGCTCGGGAGAGCAGTACTTC. Translated, it gives CASSGTSSGEQYF. Together with reference TRBV11-3 and TRBJ2-7, the CDR3 gives the full variable domain: EAGVVQSPRYKIIEKKQPVAFWCNPISGHNTLYWYLQNLGQGPELLIRYENEEAVDDSQLPKDRFSAERLKGVDSTLKIQPAELGDSAVYLCASSGTSSGEQYFGPGTRLTVT.

The chain has TRBV5-1 and TRBJ1-1; 9 nucleotides match TRBD1. The CDR3 has 14 residues. With 4 bases clipped from V and 1 base from J, the junction kept 2 bases outside the gene matches. Germline CDR1 is SGHRS and CDR2 is YFSETQ. The CDR3 region has the DNA TGCGCCAGCAGCGGGACAGGGAAGAACACTGAAGCTTTCTTT. Translation: CASSGTGKNTEAFF.

The chain has TRBV19 and TRBJ1-5; D gene unclear. CDR3 length: 17 residues. With 3 bases removed from V and 1 base from J, the gap between germline ends came to 16 bases. CDR1 is LNHDA, CDR2 SQIVND, per germline (reference sequence). CDR3 DNA sequence: TGTGCCAGTAGTATTAGGCTGCGGAGAGGGAGCAATCAGCCCCAGCATTTT. It encodes CASSIRLRRGSNQPQHF.

This clone was recorded a few times. The chain employs TRBV6-5 and TRBJ2-7; 11 nucleotides match TRBD2. The germline V gene has CDR1 MNHEY and CDR2 SVGAGI. Trimming took 5 bases from V and 7 from J; bases not matched to a gene: 10. This CDR3 is 15 amino acids long. CDR3 sequence reads: CASSVLAGAPSEQYF. CDR3 in DNA: TGTGCCAGCAGTGTACTAGCGGGGGCCCCATCAGAGCAGTACTTC.

This chain uses TRBV5-1 with TRBJ2-7, with 11 bases matching TRBD2. Germline V gene data show CDR1 as SGHRS and CDR2 as YFSETQ. J lost 2 bases, V lost 6 bases, and 7 bases had no gene match. The CDR3 totals 15 residues. CDR3 loop: CASTPGLAVAYEQYF. The CDR3 DNA is TGCGCCAGCACGCCGGGACTAGCGGTTGCCTACGAGCAGTACTTC.

The chain uses TRBV2 and TRBJ1-2, with TRBD1 matching 7 bases. The V gene end was trimmed by 6 bases and the J gene end by 4 bases; junction bases not matched to a gene: 8. Germline V lookup: CDR1 SNHLY, CDR2 FYNNEI. CDR3 length: 14 residues. DNA for the CDR3: TGTGCCAGCAGGGGGGACAGTCAGTCCTATGGCTACACCTTC. It specifies CASRGDSQSYGYTF.